This T cell receptor beta chain was sequenced in a study of early T cells in non-severe SARS-CoV-2 infection. TCRdb ran MiXCR on the 5' RACE reads and lists one entry per CDR3 protein. The table records tens of thousands of distinct CDR3 sequences, about an eighth of them present only once. V lost 6 bases, J lost 1 base, and 9 bases lay in between. Per germline, CDR1 MNHEY and CDR2 SMNVEV (reference sequence). The CDR3 extends over 13 amino acids. Specimen: whole blood. The receptor comes from an adult who was a healthcare worker with PCR-confirmed SARS-CoV-2 infection or an uninfected control (not recorded which). V is TRBV27 and J is TRBJ2-5, with a weak D call TRBD2 (6 bases). The DNA for the CDR3 is TGTGCCAGCAGGATGCGGGGCCAAGAGACCCAGTACTTC. This codes for CASRMRGQETQYF.